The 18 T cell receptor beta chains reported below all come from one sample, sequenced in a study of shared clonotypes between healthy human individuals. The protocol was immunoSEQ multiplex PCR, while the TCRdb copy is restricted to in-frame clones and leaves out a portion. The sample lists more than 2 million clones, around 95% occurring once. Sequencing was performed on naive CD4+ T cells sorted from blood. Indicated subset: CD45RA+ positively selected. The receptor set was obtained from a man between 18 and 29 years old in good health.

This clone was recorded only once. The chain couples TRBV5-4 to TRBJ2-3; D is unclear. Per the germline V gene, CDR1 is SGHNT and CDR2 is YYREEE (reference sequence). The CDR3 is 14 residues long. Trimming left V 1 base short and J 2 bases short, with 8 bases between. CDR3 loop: CASSLHSYTDTQYF. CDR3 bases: TGTGCCAGCAGCTTGCACAGTTACACAGATACGCAGTATTTT.

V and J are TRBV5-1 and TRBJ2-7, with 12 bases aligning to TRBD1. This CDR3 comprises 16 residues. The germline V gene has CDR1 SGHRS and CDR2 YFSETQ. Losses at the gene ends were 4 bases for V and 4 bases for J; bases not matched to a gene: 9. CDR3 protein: CASSPPGQGARYEQYF. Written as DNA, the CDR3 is TGCGCCAGCAGCCCTCCGGGACAGGGGGCGAGGTACGAGCAGTACTTC.

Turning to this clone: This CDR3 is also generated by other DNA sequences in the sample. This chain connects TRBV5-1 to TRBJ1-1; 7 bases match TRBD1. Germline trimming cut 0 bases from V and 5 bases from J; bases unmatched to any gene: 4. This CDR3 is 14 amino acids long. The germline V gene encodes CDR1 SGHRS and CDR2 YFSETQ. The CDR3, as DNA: TGCGCCAGCAGCTTGGAGGGGGCTCGGACTGAAGCTTTCTTT. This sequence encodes CASSLEGARTEAFF.

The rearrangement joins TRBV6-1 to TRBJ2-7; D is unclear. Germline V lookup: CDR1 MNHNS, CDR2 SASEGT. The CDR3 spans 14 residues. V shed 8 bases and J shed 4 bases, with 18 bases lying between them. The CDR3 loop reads CASLKADSPYEQYF. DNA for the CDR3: TGTGCCAGCTTAAAAGCCGACTCCCCGTACGAGCAGTACTTC.

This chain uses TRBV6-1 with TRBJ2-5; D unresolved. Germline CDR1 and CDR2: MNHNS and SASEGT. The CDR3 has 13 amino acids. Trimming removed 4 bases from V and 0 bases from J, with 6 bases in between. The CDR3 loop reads CASSVGNQETQYF. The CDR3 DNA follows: TGTGCCAGCAGTGTGGGGAACCAAGAGACCCAGTACTTC.

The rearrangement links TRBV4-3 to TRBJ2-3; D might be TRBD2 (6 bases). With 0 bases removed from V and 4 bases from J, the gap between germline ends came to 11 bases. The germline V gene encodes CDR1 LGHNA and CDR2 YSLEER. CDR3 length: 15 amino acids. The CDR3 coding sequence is TGCGCCAGCAGCCAAGAACTAGCTCGGCCAGATACGCAGTATTTT. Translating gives CASSQELARPDTQYF.

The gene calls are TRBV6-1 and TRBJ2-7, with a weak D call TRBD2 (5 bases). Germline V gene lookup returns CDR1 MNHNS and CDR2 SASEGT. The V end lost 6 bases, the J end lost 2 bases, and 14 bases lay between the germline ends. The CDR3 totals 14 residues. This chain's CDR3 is CASRSGIATYEQYF. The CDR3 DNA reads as TGTGCCAGCAGATCCGGGATAGCGACCTACGAGCAGTACTTC.

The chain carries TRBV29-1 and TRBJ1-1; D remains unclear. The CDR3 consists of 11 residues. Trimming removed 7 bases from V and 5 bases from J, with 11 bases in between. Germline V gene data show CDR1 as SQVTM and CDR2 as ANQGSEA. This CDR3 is CSGVLETEAFF. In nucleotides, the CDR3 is TGCAGCGGTGTCTTGGAGACTGAAGCTTTCTTT.

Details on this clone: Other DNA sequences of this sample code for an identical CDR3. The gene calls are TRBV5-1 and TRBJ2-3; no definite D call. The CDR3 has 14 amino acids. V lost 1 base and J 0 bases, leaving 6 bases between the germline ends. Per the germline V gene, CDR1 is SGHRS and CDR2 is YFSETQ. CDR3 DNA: TGCGCCAGCAGCTTGACCGGCAGCACAGATACGCAGTATTTT. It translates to CASSLTGSTDTQYF.

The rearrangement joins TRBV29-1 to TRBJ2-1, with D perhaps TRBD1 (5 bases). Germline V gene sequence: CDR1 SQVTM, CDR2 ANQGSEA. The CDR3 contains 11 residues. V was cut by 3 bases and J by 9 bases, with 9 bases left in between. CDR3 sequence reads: CSVDNRFEQFF. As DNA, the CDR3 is TGCAGCGTTGATAACAGGTTTGAGCAGTTCTTC.

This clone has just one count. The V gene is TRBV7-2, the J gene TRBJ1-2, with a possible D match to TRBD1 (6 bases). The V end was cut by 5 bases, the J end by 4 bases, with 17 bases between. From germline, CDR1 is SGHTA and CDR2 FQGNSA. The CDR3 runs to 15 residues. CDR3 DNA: TGTGCCAGCAGCCCCTTTCAAGGGGGAAGCTATGGCTACACCTTC. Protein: CASSPFQGGSYGYTF.

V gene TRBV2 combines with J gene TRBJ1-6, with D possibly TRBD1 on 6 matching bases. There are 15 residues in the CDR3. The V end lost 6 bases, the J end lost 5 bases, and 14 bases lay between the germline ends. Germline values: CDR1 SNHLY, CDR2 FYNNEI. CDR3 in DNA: TGTGCCAGCAGAGAACAGGGAATGGATAATTCACCCCTCCACTTT. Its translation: CASREQGMDNSPLHF.

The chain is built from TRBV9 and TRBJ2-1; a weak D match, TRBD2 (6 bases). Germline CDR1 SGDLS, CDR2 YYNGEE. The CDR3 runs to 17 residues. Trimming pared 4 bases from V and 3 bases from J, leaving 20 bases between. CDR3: CASSPGRRDAYYNEQFF. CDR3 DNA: TGTGCCAGCAGCCCAGGGAGGCGGGACGCGTACTACAATGAGCAGTTCTTC.

The CDR3 protein is CASSPQGLSSYEQYF. For the CDR3, the DNA is TGCGCCAGCAGCCCCCAGGGGCTAAGCTCCTACGAGCAGTACTTC. The chain links TRBV5-1 to TRBJ2-7; possible D gene TRBD1, 6 bases. The CDR3 length is 15 residues. Trimming pared 4 bases from V and 0 bases from J, leaving 14 bases between. Germline lookup yields CDR1 SGHRS and CDR2 YFSETQ.

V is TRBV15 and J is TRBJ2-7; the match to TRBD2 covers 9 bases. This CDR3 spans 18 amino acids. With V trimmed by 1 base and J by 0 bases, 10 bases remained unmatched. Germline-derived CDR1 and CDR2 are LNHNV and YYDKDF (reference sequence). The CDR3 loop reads CATSRGRAGGTYSYEQYF. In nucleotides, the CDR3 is TGTGCCACCAGCAGAGGTAGAGCGGGGGGAACTTACTCCTACGAGCAGTACTTC.

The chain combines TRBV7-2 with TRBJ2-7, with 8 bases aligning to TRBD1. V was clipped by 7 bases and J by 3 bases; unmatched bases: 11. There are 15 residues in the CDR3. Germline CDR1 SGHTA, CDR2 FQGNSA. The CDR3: CASTSRTGSNYEQYF. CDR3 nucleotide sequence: TGTGCCAGCACCTCACGGACAGGGAGTAACTACGAGCAGTACTTC. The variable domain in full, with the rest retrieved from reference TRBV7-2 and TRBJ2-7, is GAGVSQSPSNKVTEKGKDVELRCDPISGHTALYWYRQSLGQGLEFLIYFQGNSAPDKSGLPSDRFSAERTGGSVSTLTIQRTQQEDSAVYLCASTSRTGSNYEQYFGPGTRLTVT.

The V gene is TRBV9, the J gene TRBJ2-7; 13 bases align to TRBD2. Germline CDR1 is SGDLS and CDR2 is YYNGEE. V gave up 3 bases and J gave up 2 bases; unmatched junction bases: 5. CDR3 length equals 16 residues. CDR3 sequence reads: CASSAAGTSGTYEQYF. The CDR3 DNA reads TGTGCCAGCAGCGCAGCCGGGACTAGCGGGACCTACGAGCAGTACTTC.

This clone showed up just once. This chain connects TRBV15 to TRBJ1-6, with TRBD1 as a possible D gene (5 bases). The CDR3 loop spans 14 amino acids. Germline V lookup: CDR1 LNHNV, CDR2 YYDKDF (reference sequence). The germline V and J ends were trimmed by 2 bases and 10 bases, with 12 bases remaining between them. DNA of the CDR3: TGTGCCACCAGCAGAACTCAGACAGAATCACCCCTCCACTTT. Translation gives CATSRTQTESPLHF.